Below, one TCR beta chain is given with its context. This record belongs to a study of T cell changes during pregnancy in multiple sclerosis. This CDR3 is built from 16 residues. V shed 4 bases and J shed 6 bases, with 20 bases lying between them. Germline values: CDR1 MGHDK, CDR2 SYGVNS. Measured with immunoSEQ multiplex PCR; TCRdb has only the in-frame clones, and not every one. Of tens of thousands of clones listed, under 90% were seen once; the top ten hold around 1.6%. The receptor was derived from a female donor in good health, enrolled as a control in a pregnancy study. Specimen: peripheral blood, collected in the first trimester of pregnancy. This chain uses TRBV25-1 with TRBJ2-3, with D perhaps TRBD2 (6 bases). The CDR3 DNA reads TGTGCCAGCAGTGGGGGACGGAGGGCCCATCGCGATACGCAGTATTTT. This translates into CASSGGRRAHRDTQYF.